The sequence of this T cell receptor (beta chain) was determined in a study of blood T cell repertoires in COVID-19 (dated by TCRdb to the early 2020s). Some background on the complete study: Samples covering the acute and convalescent phases of COVID-19 were provided by collaborators in the United States, Italy and Spain. The repertoires were released in a freely available public database meant as a resource for research on the immune response to SARS-CoV-2. Where available, HLA class I and class II types were obtained from metadata supplied by the sample provider rather than from assay-based typing. The dataset comprised deeply sampled blood TCRbeta repertoires from subjects exposed to, actively infected with, or recovered from COVID-19. Samples were obtained from the ongoing ImmuneRACE study (first 160 participants) and from approximately 1,200 subjects provided by 6 global collaborators. The prospective study material was composed of cDNA or gDNA derived from T cells, B-cell-depleted T cells, or PBMCs. The sample metadata nearly always contained a de-identified subject ID, COVID-19 status, age in years and sex. General conclusions and limits of the study: Clinical and demographic metadata were provided uncurated, with the amount varying by source and participant.

From the cysteine up to the phenylalanine, the CDR3 has a length of 14 residues. This entry keeps only the CDR3 DNA: 42 bases, framed from base 1. V is shortened by 0 bases, J by 9 bases, and the region joining them spans 12 bases. CDR1 MNHNY and CDR2 SVGAGI were looked up in the germline V gene (reference sequence). As for this clone: It lacks a known antigen. One base away there is no much larger clone; base qualities are not given.

Another Seattle source contributed samples from volunteer blood donors who had recovered from COVID-19. Whole blood was collected in K2EDTA tubes by collaborating institutions according to the institutions' own protocols. For TCRbeta analysis, collaborators shipped samples as frozen whole blood, isolated PBMCs, or DNA extracted from either of those sample types. The immunoSEQ Assay, a bias-controlled multiplex PCR, was used to amplify TCRbeta CDR3 regions from genomic DNA. On the study's bioinformatics: Within the assay, amplification of reference gene primers was used to estimate how many nucleated cells each sample contained. Sequence reads were collapsed and filtered to measure the absolute abundance of every unique TCRbeta CDR3 rearrangement. For each sample, productive Simpson clonality was calculated as the square root of Simpson's diversity index across productive rearrangements. TCRdb stores this immuneACCESS table with in-frame sequences only. Part of the clones is absent; in the studies checked, under half of the shortfall reflects unresolved V genes, and no reason is known for the rest. V and J calls and clone size are those listed in that table; D and trimming were worked out from the DNA. This sample gives approximately 170,000 clones in total; around 81% of them show up just once. The ten largest clones capture 10% to 15% of the sample.

The sequence was collected from a man aged 65 to 85 who had recovered from COVID-19. The V and J genes are TRBV6-6 and TRBJ2-1; tentative D gene TRBD1, with 5 bases matching. Specimen: peripheral blood. The CDR3 region: CASSYSQGLGEQFF. The bases are TGTGCCAGCAGTTACTCCCAGGGTTTGGGTGAGCAGTTCTTC.